This T cell receptor (beta chain) was recorded in a study of a mutant IDH1 vaccine in newly diagnosed glioma. Notes on the study in general: There were vaccine-induced immune responses in about 93% of the patients.

As to this clone: Its antigen is not identified. One end of the junction varies from germline; a read error may be responsible.

The method was immunoSEQ multiplex PCR; TCRdb's version includes in-frame clones alone and lacks a portion of them. The table records around 31,000 clones, roughly 77% of them present only once. Noted time point: week 35, safety follow-up. Vaccinated patients received 300 ug of mutant IDH1 20-mer peptide per dose, with topical imiquimod. The CDR3 consists of 15 residues. CDR1 is MNHEY and CDR2 is SVGAGI in the germline V gene. The rearrangement links TRBV6-5 to TRBJ2-7; D remains unclear. The sample was PBMCs, taken from a glioma patient whose treatment included an IDH1 peptide vaccine. This receptor was obtained from a man aged 25 to 40 with glioma. The CDR3 loop reads CAGSYSWTRSYEQYF. The CDR3 nucleotides read TGTGCCGGCAGTTACTCGTGGACCCGAAGCTACGAGCAGTACTTC.